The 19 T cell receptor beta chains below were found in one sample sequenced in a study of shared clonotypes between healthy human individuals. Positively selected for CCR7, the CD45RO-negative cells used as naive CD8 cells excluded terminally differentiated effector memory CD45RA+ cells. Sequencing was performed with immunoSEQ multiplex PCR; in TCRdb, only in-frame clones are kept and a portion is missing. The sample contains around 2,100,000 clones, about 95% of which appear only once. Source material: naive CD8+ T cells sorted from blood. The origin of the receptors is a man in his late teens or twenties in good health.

CDR3 bases: TGTGCCAGCAGCTTGGGCGGAGCAGCCTCCTACGAGCAGTACTTC. Protein: CASSLGGAASYEQYF. The chain couples TRBV7-2 to TRBJ2-7; D gene unclear. Germline lookup yields CDR1 SGHTA and CDR2 FQGNSA. V lost 3 bases, J lost 0 bases, and 12 bases lay in between. The CDR3 is 15 amino acids.

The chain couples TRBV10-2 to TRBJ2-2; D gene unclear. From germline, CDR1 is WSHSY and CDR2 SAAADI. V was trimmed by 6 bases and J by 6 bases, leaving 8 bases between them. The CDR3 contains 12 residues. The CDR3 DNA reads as TGCGCCAGCAGGAATGACGCCGGGGAGCTGTTTTTT. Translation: CASRNDAGELFF.

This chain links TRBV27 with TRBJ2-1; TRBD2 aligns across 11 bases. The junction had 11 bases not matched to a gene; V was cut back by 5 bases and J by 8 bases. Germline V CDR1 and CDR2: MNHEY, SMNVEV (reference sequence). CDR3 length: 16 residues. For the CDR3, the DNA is TGTGCCAGCAGTCCACTAGCGGGAGTAATTATACATGAGCAGTTCTTC. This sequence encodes CASSPLAGVIIHEQFF.

The CDR3 spells CASSLAVANTEAFF. CDR3 sequence (DNA): TGTGCCAGCAGCTTGGCGGTGGCCAACACTGAAGCTTTCTTT. The rearrangement uses TRBV5-6 and TRBJ1-1; D unclear. CDR1 is SGHDT, CDR2 YYEEEE, per germline. The V and J ends lost 0 bases and 2 bases respectively, with 8 bases between them. CDR3 length: 14 residues.

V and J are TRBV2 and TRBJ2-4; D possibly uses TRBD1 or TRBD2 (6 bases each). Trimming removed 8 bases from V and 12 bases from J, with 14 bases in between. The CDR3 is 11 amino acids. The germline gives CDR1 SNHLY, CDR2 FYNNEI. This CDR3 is CASSGDWRQYF. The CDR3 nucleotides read TGTGCCAGCTCAGGGGACTGGCGTCAGTACTTC.

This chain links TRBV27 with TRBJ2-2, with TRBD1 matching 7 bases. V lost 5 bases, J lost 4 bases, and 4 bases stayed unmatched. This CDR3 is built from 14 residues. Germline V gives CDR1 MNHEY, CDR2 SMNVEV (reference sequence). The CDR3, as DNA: TGTGCCAGCAGTCCGTGGGACAGCACCGGGGAGCTGTTTTTT. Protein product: CASSPWDSTGELFF.

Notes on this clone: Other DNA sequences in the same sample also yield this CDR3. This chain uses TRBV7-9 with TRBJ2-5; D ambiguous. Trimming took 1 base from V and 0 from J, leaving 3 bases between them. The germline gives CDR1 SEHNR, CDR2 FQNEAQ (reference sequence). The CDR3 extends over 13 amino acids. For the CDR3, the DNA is TGTGCCAGCAGCTTAGTTTACCAAGAGACCCAGTACTTC. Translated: CASSLVYQETQYF.

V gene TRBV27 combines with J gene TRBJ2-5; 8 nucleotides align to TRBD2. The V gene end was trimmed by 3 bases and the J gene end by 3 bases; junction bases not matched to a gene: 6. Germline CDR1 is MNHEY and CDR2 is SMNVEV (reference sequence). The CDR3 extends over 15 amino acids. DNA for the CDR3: TGTGCCAGCAGTTTTGCCGGGGGGGCGAAAGAGACCCAGTACTTC. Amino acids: CASSFAGGAKETQYF.

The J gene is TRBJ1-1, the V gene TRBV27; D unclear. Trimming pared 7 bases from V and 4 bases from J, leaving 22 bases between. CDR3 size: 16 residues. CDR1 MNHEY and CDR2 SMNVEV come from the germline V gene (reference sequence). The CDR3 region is CASIPSRPVSVTEAFF. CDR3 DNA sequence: TGTGCCAGCATTCCTTCCCGGCCAGTATCAGTCACTGAAGCTTTCTTT.

CDR3 in DNA: TGTGCCAGCCTGGGGCTAGCGGGGACAGATACGCAGTATTTT. This gives the protein CASLGLAGTDTQYF. The rearrangement uses TRBV6-4 and TRBJ2-3, with 9 nucleotides matching TRBD2. In germline, CDR1 is MRHNA, CDR2 SNTAGT. The V and J ends lost 8 bases and 3 bases, in that order; junction bases with no gene match: 6. The CDR3 extends over 14 amino acids.

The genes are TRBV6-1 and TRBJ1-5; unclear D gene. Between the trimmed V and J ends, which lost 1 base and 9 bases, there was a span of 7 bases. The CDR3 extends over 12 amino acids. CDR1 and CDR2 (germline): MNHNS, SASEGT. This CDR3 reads CASSEGFGPQHF. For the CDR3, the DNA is TGTGCCAGCAGTGAAGGGTTCGGGCCCCAGCATTTT.

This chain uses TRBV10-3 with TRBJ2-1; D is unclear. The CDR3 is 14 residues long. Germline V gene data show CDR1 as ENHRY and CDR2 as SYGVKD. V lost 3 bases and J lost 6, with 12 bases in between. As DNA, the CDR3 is TGTGCCATCAGTGAAGAGGACGGTCGCAATGAGCAGTTCTTC. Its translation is CAISEEDGRNEQFF.

CDR3 loop: CASNRERGGKETQYF. The DNA of the CDR3 is TGTGCCAGCAATCGGGAGAGAGGGGGAAAAGAGACCCAGTACTTC. V is TRBV6-6 and J is TRBJ2-5; perhaps D is TRBD1 or TRBD2 (6 bases each). V was cut by 7 bases and J by 3 bases, with 18 bases left in between. CDR3 length: 15 amino acids. The V gene's germline CDR1 is MNHNY and CDR2 SVGAGI (reference sequence).

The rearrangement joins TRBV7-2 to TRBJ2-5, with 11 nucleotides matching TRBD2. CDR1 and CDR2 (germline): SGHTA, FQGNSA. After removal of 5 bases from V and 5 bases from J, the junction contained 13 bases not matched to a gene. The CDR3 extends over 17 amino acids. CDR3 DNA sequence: TGTGCCAGCAGCCTTGGGGTAGCGGGAGGGCCCGAGGAGACCCAGTACTTC. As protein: CASSLGVAGGPEETQYF.

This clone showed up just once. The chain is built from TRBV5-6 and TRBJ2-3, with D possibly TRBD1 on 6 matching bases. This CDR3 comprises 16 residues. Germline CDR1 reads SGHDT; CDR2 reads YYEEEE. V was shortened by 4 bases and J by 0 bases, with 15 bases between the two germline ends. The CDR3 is CASSPFGGQSTDTQYF. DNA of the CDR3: TGTGCCAGCAGCCCGTTTGGGGGACAAAGCACAGATACGCAGTATTTT.

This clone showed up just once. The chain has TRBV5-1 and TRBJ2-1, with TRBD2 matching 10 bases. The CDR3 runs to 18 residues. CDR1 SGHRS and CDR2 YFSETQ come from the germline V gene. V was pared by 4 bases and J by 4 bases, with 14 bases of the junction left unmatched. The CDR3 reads CASSISLAGVGSYNEQFF. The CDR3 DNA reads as TGCGCCAGCAGCATTAGCCTAGCGGGAGTGGGATCATACAATGAGCAGTTCTTC.

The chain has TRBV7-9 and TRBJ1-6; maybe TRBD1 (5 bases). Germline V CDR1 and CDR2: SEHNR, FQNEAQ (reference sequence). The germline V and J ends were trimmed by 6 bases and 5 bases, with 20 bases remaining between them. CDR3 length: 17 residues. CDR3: CASREASGLINNSPLHF. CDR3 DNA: TGTGCCAGCAGAGAAGCGTCAGGGCTCATTAATAATTCACCCCTCCACTTT.

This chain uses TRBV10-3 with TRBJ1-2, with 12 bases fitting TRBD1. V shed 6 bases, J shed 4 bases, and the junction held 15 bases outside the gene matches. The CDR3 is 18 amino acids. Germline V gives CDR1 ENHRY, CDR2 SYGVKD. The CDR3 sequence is CAISDPLGQGAPGYGYTF. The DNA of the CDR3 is TGTGCCATCAGCGACCCCTTGGGACAGGGGGCGCCAGGCTATGGCTACACCTTC.

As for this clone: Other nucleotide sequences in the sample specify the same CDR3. In DNA, the CDR3 is TGTGCCAGCAGTCTAGCGGGGGGCCAAGAGACCCAGTACTTC. Translated: CASSLAGGQETQYF. V gene TRBV28 combines with J gene TRBJ2-5, with 11 bases that match TRBD2. Unmatched junction bases numbered 0, after V lost 5 bases and J lost 1 base. Germline V gives CDR1 MDHEN, CDR2 SYDVKM. This CDR3 region has 14 residues.